This T cell receptor (beta chain) was captured by sequencing in a study of CD8 T cells in ankylosing spondylitis. The germline V gene has CDR1 DFQATT and CDR2 SNEGSKA (reference sequence). CDR3 length: 15 residues. A remark on this clonotype: Its antigen is undetermined. This sequence may be a read error, since a much larger clone differs from it by one base.

Libraries for TCR beta were made by quantitative 5'-RACE with molecular barcodes. TCRdb passed the 5' RACE reads through MiXCR, listing each CDR3 protein once. The table has more than 300,000 distinct CDR3 sequences, roughly 8% seen once. Study results and limitations: Matched synovial fluid from ankylosing spondylitis patients was reported to be enriched for disease-linked clones. A TCR beta motif of about 8 highly homologous variants appeared characteristic of ankylosing spondylitis blood. Relatively rare in peripheral blood, disease-linked clones were also CD8+.

This TCR was sampled from a male donor with ankylosing spondylitis. The V call is TRBV20-1, the J call TRBJ2-1; possibly TRBD1 or TRBD2 for D (5 bases each). Sequences were obtained from blood, either unsorted or a sorted T cell fraction (not recorded which). CDR3 amino acids: CCVGESPEEGWEQFF. CDR3 nucleotides: TGCTGTGTAGGGGAAAGCCCTGAAGAGGGCTGGGAGCAGTTCTTC.